The 15 T cell receptor beta chains in this list originate from one sample, sequenced in a study of CD8 T cells in Susac syndrome. Random hexamers were used to reverse transcribe the RNA input (about 0.5 to 1 ug). In TCRdb, the immunoSEQ multiplex PCR reads were re-called with MiXCR into one record per CDR3 protein. Of 95,000 to 150,000 distinct CDR3 sequences in the sample, 96% were seen once. Specimen: CD4+ T cells from PBMCs. The receptors come from a human donor with Susac syndrome.

This chain links TRBV29-1 with TRBJ2-1; possibly TRBD1 for D (5 bases). CDR3 size: 11 residues. Germline V lookup: CDR1 SQVTM, CDR2 ANQGSEA. CDR3 nucleotides: TGCAGTGTGGTCAGGGACAATGAGCAGTTCTTC. Encoded protein: CSVVRDNEQFF.

The chain uses TRBV20-1 and TRBJ2-1; D is unclear. V was shortened by 3 bases and J by 0 bases, with 15 bases between the two germline ends. From germline, CDR1 is DFQATT and CDR2 SNEGSKA (reference sequence). The length of the CDR3 is 16 residues. The CDR3 reads CSASRKARISYNEQFF. The CDR3 bases are TGCAGTGCTAGTCGTAAGGCGCGGATCTCCTACAATGAGCAGTTCTTC.

The DNA for the CDR3 is TGTGCCAGCAGCTTGGCGGAAAACTATGGCTACACCTTC. Its protein product is CASSLAENYGYTF. This chain connects TRBV5-4 to TRBJ1-2; D unclear. V was cut by 0 bases and J by 2 bases, with 5 bases left in between. Looked up from germline, CDR1 is SGHNT and CDR2 is YYREEE (reference sequence). CDR3 length equals 13 residues.

The chain couples TRBV6-5 to TRBJ2-2; 9 bases map to TRBD1. From germline, CDR1 is MNHEY and CDR2 SVGAGI. With 5 bases clipped from V and 5 bases from J, the junction kept 6 bases outside the gene matches. The CDR3 covers 15 residues. CDR3 bases: TGTGCCAGCAGTAGGACAGGGGCGAGGACCGGGGAGCTGTTTTTT. Its protein product is CASSRTGARTGELFF.

This chain joins TRBV20-1 and TRBJ2-1; TRBD2 matches 8 bases. CDR3 length: 15 amino acids. Trimming at V came to 6 bases and at J to 7 bases, leaving 14 bases not matched to a gene. In germline, CDR1 is DFQATT, CDR2 SNEGSKA (reference sequence). CDR3 coding DNA: TGCAGTGCGCAGACGACCGGGAGGGCATGGAATGAGCAGTTCTTC. The encoded protein is CSAQTTGRAWNEQFF.

This chain links TRBV11-2 with TRBJ1-2; 8 bases are shared with TRBD1. The CDR3 length is 14 residues. Trimming removed 3 bases from V and 7 bases from J; junction bases left unmatched: 7. Germline loops: CDR1 SGHAT, CDR2 FQNNGV. CDR3 nucleotides: TGTGCCAGCAGCTTCGGGGTCACAGGGGGTGGCTACACCTTC. It translates to CASSFGVTGGGYTF.

The chain has TRBV9 and TRBJ1-2, with no clear D. Trimming left V 4 bases short and J 5 bases short, with 15 bases between. This CDR3 region has 14 residues. Germline lookup yields CDR1 SGDLS and CDR2 YYNGEE. The CDR3: CASSLDVGIYGYTF. The CDR3 DNA is TGTGCCAGCAGCCTCGACGTGGGGATATATGGCTACACCTTC.

V is TRBV30 and J is TRBJ2-5, with D possibly being TRBD1 or TRBD2 (6 bases each). The V end lost 0 bases, the J end lost 5 bases, and 22 bases lay between the germline ends. Germline V CDR1 and CDR2: GTSNPN, SVGIG (reference sequence). The CDR3 extends over 17 amino acids. As DNA, the CDR3 is TGTGCCTGGAGTGTAGGGGGGTGGGGGAAAGAAATGGAGACCCAGTACTTC. As protein: CAWSVGGWGKEMETQYF.

This clonotype has only one observation. The chain couples TRBV19 to TRBJ2-7, with a weak D call TRBD1 (5 bases). This CDR3 region has 15 residues. Germline V CDR1 and CDR2: LNHDA, SQIVND (reference sequence). Trimming removed 5 bases from V and 0 bases from J, with 14 bases in between. CDR3 protein: CASSDDSQSSYEQYF. CDR3 bases: TGTGCCAGTAGTGATGACAGTCAGAGCTCCTACGAGCAGTACTTC.

The chain carries TRBV6-6 and TRBJ2-7; D tentatively reads TRBD1 or TRBD2 (5 bases each). The ends were cut back, 8 bases at V and 6 bases at J, with 5 bases in the middle. The CDR3 covers 9 residues. The germline CDR1 and CDR2 sequences are MNHNY and SVGAGI (reference sequence). The CDR3 DNA follows: TGTGCCAGCGGGGGCGAGCAGTACTTC. It encodes CASGGEQYF.

The chain carries TRBV20-1 and TRBJ1-5; TRBD1 is a possible D gene (5 bases). With 6 bases removed from V and 4 bases from J, the gap between germline ends came to 19 bases. The CDR3 extends over 15 amino acids. Germline-derived CDR1 and CDR2 are DFQATT and SNEGSKA (reference sequence). CDR3 coding DNA: TGCAGTGCCCGACGGGAAGAGGGGTTTAATCAGCCCCAGCATTTT. This encodes CSARREEGFNQPQHF.

The CDR3 coding sequence is TGTGCCAGCAGTGTAGGACAGGGTTCAGATACGCAGTATTTT. As protein: CASSVGQGSDTQYF. The V gene is TRBV6-4, the J gene TRBJ2-3; TRBD1 matches 8 bases. V was clipped by 4 bases and J by 4 bases; unmatched bases: 4. Germline CDR1 MRHNA, CDR2 SNTAGT. This CDR3 has 14 amino acids.

The V call is TRBV28, the J call TRBJ2-1; TRBD2 aligns across 9 bases. This CDR3 is 17 amino acids long. J lost 6 bases, V lost 6 bases, and 15 bases had no gene match. Germline CDR1 and CDR2: MDHEN and SYDVKM. CDR3 region: CASSQRGSGRSSNEQFF. In nucleotides, the CDR3 is TGTGCCAGCAGCCAGCGGGGTAGCGGGAGATCGAGCAATGAGCAGTTCTTC. The complete variable domain, with remaining parts taken from reference TRBV28 and TRBJ2-1, reads DVKVTQSSRYLVKRTGEKVFLECVQDMDHENMFWYRQDPGLGLRLIYFSYDVKMKEKGDIPEGYSVSREKKERFSLILESASTNQTSMYLCASSQRGSGRSSNEQFFGPGTRLTVL.

This chain connects TRBV7-9 to TRBJ2-2; TRBD1 aligns across 11 bases. The trim removed 6 bases at V and 6 bases at J, leaving 18 bases unmatched. The CDR3 sequence is 19 residues long. The V gene's germline CDR1 is SEHNR and CDR2 FQNEAQ (reference sequence). The CDR3 here is CASSRRSGQGAFLAGELFF. DNA of the CDR3: TGTGCCAGCAGTCGCAGATCCGGACAGGGGGCTTTTTTGGCCGGGGAGCTGTTTTTT. The variable domain in full, with the rest retrieved from reference TRBV7-9 and TRBJ2-2, is DTGVSQNPRHKITKRGQNVTFRCDPISEHNRLYWYRQTLGQGPEFLTYFQNEAQLEKSRLLSDRFSAERPKGSFSTLEIQRTEQGDSAMYLCASSRRSGQGAFLAGELFFGEGSRLTVL.

This clonotype was seen just once. This CDR3 reads CASSLHSNEQFF. CDR3 bases: TGTGCCAGCAGTCTCCATAGCAATGAGCAGTTCTTC. The chain uses TRBV12-3 or TRBV12-4 and TRBJ2-1, with D uncertain. This CDR3 is 12 amino acids long. V was trimmed by 5 bases and J by 6 bases, leaving 8 bases between them.